This T cell receptor beta chain appears in the sequencing data of a study of beta chain features in type 1 diabetes. The isolated RNA, all of it, was reverse transcribed, so expressed TCRB transcripts were what got sequenced. Sequencing produced, on average, approximately 940,000 reads for the stem cell-like memory T cell samples. Profiling relied on immunoSEQ multiplex PCR, and the TCRdb table lists in-frame clones only, not all of them. This table holds some 99,000 clones, under 40% found once. CDR1 is SGHTA and CDR2 is FQGTGA in the germline V gene. The ends lost 3 bases at V and 4 bases at J; junction bases unmatched: 3. The CDR3 is 15 amino acids.

The sequence came from a woman under 30 in good health. The chain employs TRBV7-3 and TRBJ2-1, with 10 bases that match TRBD1. The sequenced sample consisted of stem cell memory CD4+ T cells from blood. The CDR3 sequence: CASSFDRGQYNEQFF. CDR3 bases: TGTGCCAGCAGCTTCGACAGGGGGCAGTACAATGAGCAGTTCTTC. Full variable domain (remainder filled in from reference TRBV7-3 and TRBJ2-1): GAGVSQTPSNKVTEKGKYVELRCDPISGHTALYWYRQSLGQGPEFLIYFQGTGAADDSGLPNDRFFAVRPEGSVSTLKIQRTERGDSAVYLCASSFDRGQYNEQFFGPGTRLTVL.